This T cell receptor beta chain was recovered during a study of blood T cell repertoires in COVID-19. Across the study: Italy, Spain and the United States were the sources of the convalescent and acute COVID-19 samples. Sources were T cells, B-cell-depleted T cells, or PBMCs; the material itself was cDNA or gDNA.

Original handling: Amplification of reference gene primers provided the estimated nucleated cell counts. The protocol was immunoSEQ multiplex PCR, while the TCRdb copy is restricted to in-frame clones and leaves out a portion. V and J calls and clone size are those listed in that table; D and trimming were worked out from the DNA. The data hold around 240,000 clones, with 75% to 85% observed a single time. The source of this sequence is a woman in her forties who had recovered from COVID-19. Sequencing was carried out using peripheral blood.

DNA for the CDR3: TGTGCCAGCAGCCCTCCCTTCGGGACATTGGAGACCCAGTACTTC. Residues: CASSPPFGTLETQYF. J is TRBJ2-5 and V is TRBV11-3; D perhaps matches TRBD1 (6 bases). The germline V gene has CDR1 SGHNT and CDR2 YENEEA. The CDR3 contains 15 residues. V was clipped by 5 bases and J by 5 bases, with 18 bases between them.